A single sample is the source of the 10 T cell receptor beta chains below, sequenced in a study of beta chain features in type 1 diabetes. As every portion of the isolated RNA was reverse transcribed, the sequencing read expressed TCRB transcripts. This table comes from immunoSEQ multiplex PCR, and its TCRdb copy is limited to in-frame clones, with some not included. The sample carries about 150,000 clones, 8.1% recorded once. The source material was central memory CD4+ T cells from blood. Source of these receptors: a man aged 18 to 30 in good health.

The sample holds a few counts of this clone. The rearrangement joins TRBV19 to TRBJ1-2; D is possibly TRBD1 (6 bases). Trimming shortened V by 3 bases and J by 1 base, and 9 bases separated the two germline ends. The CDR3 sequence is 14 residues long. Germline V CDR1 and CDR2: LNHDA, SQIVND (reference sequence). The CDR3 DNA reads as TGTGCCAGTAGTATCGGGGGGCATAACTATGGCTACACCTTC. This gives the protein CASSIGGHNYGYTF.

This clone was counted at least ten times. The chain is built from TRBV19 and TRBJ1-2; 8 positions match TRBD1. V dropped 6 bases and J dropped 8; count of bases not matched to a gene: 8. There are 13 residues in the CDR3. The germline V gene encodes CDR1 LNHDA and CDR2 SQIVND (reference sequence). The CDR3 loop reads CASRNDRGRGYTF. The CDR3 coding sequence is TGTGCCAGTAGAAATGACAGGGGCAGAGGCTACACCTTC.

This clone was detected a few times. The chain employs TRBV7-9 and TRBJ2-3, with TRBD2 as a possible D gene (5 bases). Trimming shortened V by 0 bases and J by 4 bases, and 11 bases separated the two germline ends. The CDR3 length is 15 residues. Germline V gene lookup returns CDR1 SEHNR and CDR2 FQNEAQ (reference sequence). CDR3 loop: CASSLALAWADTQYF. The CDR3 DNA sequence: TGTGCCAGCAGCTTAGCGCTAGCTTGGGCAGATACGCAGTATTTT.

This clone has just a few counts. The rearrangement uses TRBV28 and TRBJ2-7; D not resolved. CDR1 and CDR2 from the germline V gene are MDHEN and SYDVKM. The V end lost 3 bases, the J end lost 6 bases, and 12 bases lay between the germline ends. The length of the CDR3 is 13 residues. Written as DNA, the CDR3 is TGTGCCAGCAGTTTGAACTCGATCCGCGAGCAGTACTTC. Its protein is CASSLNSIREQYF.

This clone was detected only a few times. V is TRBV6-1 and J is TRBJ2-5, with 8 bases that match TRBD2. V shed 4 bases, J shed 4 bases, and the junction held 5 bases outside the gene matches. Germline assignment: CDR1 MNHNS and CDR2 SASEGT. CDR3 size: 14 residues. The CDR3 spells CASSVRLAGETQYF. The CDR3 region has the DNA TGTGCCAGCAGTGTCCGGCTAGCGGGAGAGACCCAGTACTTC.

This clone came up a few times. V is TRBV7-6 and J is TRBJ2-2; D is undetermined. This CDR3 region has 14 residues. Deletions cut 3 bases from V and 3 bases from J, with 8 bases between. The germline V gene has CDR1 SGHVS and CDR2 FNYEAQ. DNA of the CDR3: TGTGCCAGCAGCTTCGGGTTAGACACCGGGGAGCTGTTTTTT. This translates into CASSFGLDTGELFF. Full variable domain (outside the CDR3, taken from reference TRBV7-6 and TRBJ2-2): GAGVSQSPRYKVTKRGQDVALRCDPISGHVSLYWYRQALGQGPEFLTYFNYEAQQDKSGLPNDRFSAERPEGSISTLTIQRTEQRDSAMYRCASSFGLDTGELFFGEGSRLTVL.

This clone was counted only a few times. V usage is TRBV7-9 and J usage is TRBJ1-1; maybe TRBD1 (5 bases). Germline V gene sequence: CDR1 SEHNR, CDR2 FQNEAQ (reference sequence). The CDR3 length is 13 residues. V shed 3 bases and J shed 6 bases, with 11 bases lying between them. The DNA of the CDR3 is TGTGCCAGCAGCTTCTGGGGGGACGCTGAAGCTTTCTTT. Translated, it gives CASSFWGDAEAFF.

This clone was counted between two and nine times. This chain links TRBV15 with TRBJ2-1; 7 bases fit TRBD2. Germline CDR1 reads LNHNV; CDR2 reads YYDKDF (reference sequence). The V gene end was trimmed by 6 bases and the J gene end by 7 bases; junction bases not matched to a gene: 6. CDR3 length: 13 amino acids. The CDR3 nucleotides are TGTGCCACCAGTTTGGATAGCGGGAATGAGCAGTTCTTC. This encodes CATSLDSGNEQFF.

This rearrangement joins TRBV28 to TRBJ2-7; D possibly corresponds to TRBD2 (7 bases). V gave up 7 bases and J gave up 0 bases, with 28 bases separating them. In germline, CDR1 is MDHEN, CDR2 SYDVKM. The CDR3 has 19 residues. In DNA form, the CDR3 reads TGTGCCAGCACCGGCCGCGACAGGCTAACTAGCGTTAGCTCCTACGAGCAGTACTTC. This gives the protein CASTGRDRLTSVSSYEQYF.

This clone appeared a few times. The chain joins TRBV5-6 to TRBJ1-5, with a possible D match to TRBD1 (6 bases). Trimming took 3 bases from V and 5 from J, leaving 12 bases between them. This CDR3 comprises 14 residues. The germline gives CDR1 SGHDT, CDR2 YYEEEE. Here the CDR3 DNA reads TGTGCCAGCAGCTCCGGACAGAAGTATCAGCCCCAGCATTTT. This sequence encodes CASSSGQKYQPQHF.